These T cell receptor beta chains were read from a single sample in a study of cytomegalovirus exposure and HLA in healthy donors. Sequencing was performed with immunoSEQ multiplex PCR; in TCRdb, only in-frame clones are kept and a portion is missing. The table records 110,000 or so clones, 70% to 90% of them present only once. The specimen was PBMCs. The receptors derive from a woman aged 18-35 years in good health and CMV-seropositive. Each CDR3 is given with its conserved first and last residue. D genes are given only for firm matches. Some rows mark clone size as missing; the rest say once, few, many or name a class of expanded clone.

NA	21	TRBJ2-1	TRBV12-5	TRBD2	CASGLVRPGLAGGHPYNEQFF	TGTGCTAGTGGTTTGGTACGCCCGGGACTAGCGGGGGGACACCCCTACAATGAGCAGTTCTTC
NA	15	TRBJ2-7	TRBV5-8	TRBD1	CASSLSGTGMHEQYF	TGTGCCAGCAGCTTGTCCGGGACAGGGATGCACGAGCAGTACTTC
NA	17	TRBJ2-1	TRBV28	TRBD1	CASSPQGYRGLYNEQFF	TGTGCCAGCAGTCCACAGGGATACAGGGGGCTGTACAATGAGCAGTTCTTC
NA	15	TRBJ2-7	TRBV5-1	TRBD1	CASSLAAGGTYEQYF	TGCGCCAGCAGCTTGGCCGCAGGGGGCACGTACGAGCAGTACTTC
NA	15	TRBJ2-7	TRBV5-1	TRBD1	CASSVTGGLGDEQYF	TGCGCCAGCAGCGTGACAGGGGGGCTTGGCGACGAGCAGTACTTC
few	11	TRBJ1-1	TRBV2	NA	CASSEWEEAFF	TGTGCCAGCAGTGAGTGGGAGGAAGCTTTCTTT
NA	17	TRBJ2-7	TRBV15	TRBD2	CATSRDLSGGPAYEQYF	TGTGCCACCAGCAGAGATCTTAGCGGGGGACCTGCCTACGAGCAGTACTTC
NA	16	TRBJ1-5	TRBV5-6	TRBD1	CASSLGSGTVGQPQHF	TGTGCCAGCAGCTTGGGGTCCGGGACAGTAGGTCAGCCCCAGCATTTT
NA	15	TRBJ2-7	TRBV18	NA	CASSPPMAGDYEQYF	TGTGCCAGCTCACCACCGATGGCAGGGGACTACGAGCAGTACTTC
NA	13	TRBJ2-7	TRBV2	TRBD1	CASTWTGFDEQYF	TGTGCCAGCACCTGGACAGGGTTCGACGAGCAGTACTTC
few	13	TRBJ1-6	TRBV5-4	NA	CASSSPDNSPLHF	TGTGCCAGCAGCTCACCAGATAATTCACCCCTCCACTTT
NA	17	TRBJ2-2	TRBV19	NA	CASSIAPEAANTGELFF	TGTGCCAGTAGTATAGCCCCGGAAGCGGCCAACACCGGGGAGCTGTTTTTT
NA	15	TRBJ2-1	TRBV7-3	NA	CASSPYLSSYNEQFF	TGTGCCAGCAGCCCCTACCTAAGCTCCTACAATGAGCAGTTCTTC
NA	16	TRBJ1-3	TRBV9	NA	CASSVYGGLEGNTIYF	TGTGCCAGCAGCGTTTACGGGGGTCTGGAAGGAAACACCATATATTTT
NA	13	TRBJ2-7	TRBV28	NA	CASKGQGAYEQYF	TGTGCCAGCAAGGGGCAGGGCGCCTACGAGCAGTACTTC
NA	16	TRBJ2-2	TRBV27	TRBD1	CASSLRGQGNTGELFF	TGTGCCAGCAGTTTACGAGGACAGGGGAACACCGGGGAGCTGTTTTTT
NA	12	TRBJ2-3	TRBV5-1	NA	CASSPSTDTQYF	TGCGCCAGCAGCCCTAGCACAGATACGCAGTATTTT
few	16	TRBJ2-7	TRBV5-6	NA	CASSPFLGRNTYEQYF	TGTGCCAGCAGCCCCTTTTTAGGGAGGAATACCTACGAGCAGTACTTC
NA	13	TRBJ2-5	TRBV7-3	NA	CASSRGGEETQYF	TGTGCCAGCAGCCGAGGCGGAGAAGAGACCCAGTACTTC
NA	15	TRBJ1-5	TRBV4-1	NA	CASSQDGQSDQPQHF	TGCGCCAGCAGCCAAGATGGACAGAGTGATCAGCCCCAGCATTTT
NA	15	TRBJ2-1	TRBV5-1	NA	CASSLQQGSYNEQFF	TGCGCCAGCAGCTTACAACAGGGCTCCTACAATGAGCAGTTCTTC
NA	13	TRBJ1-2	TRBV28	NA	CASSPGEHYGYTF	TGTGCCAGCAGCCCCGGGGAGCACTATGGCTACACCTTC
NA	16	TRBJ2-3	TRBV7-8	TRBD2	CASSLALSGRADTQYF	TGTGCCAGCAGCTTAGCCCTTAGCGGGAGGGCGGATACGCAGTATTTT
NA	15	TRBJ2-3	TRBV18	TRBD1	CASSLGTGGTDTQYF	TGTGCCAGCTCACTTGGGACAGGGGGCACAGATACGCAGTATTTT
NA	13	TRBJ1-5	TRBV10-3	NA	CATRRQDNQPQHF	TGTGCCACCAGACGACAGGATAATCAGCCCCAGCATTTT
once	16	TRBJ2-2	TRBV5-1	TRBD2	CASRSTSGSRTGELFF	TGCGCCAGCAGGTCAACTAGCGGGAGTAGGACCGGGGAGCTGTTTTTT
NA	15	TRBJ1-1	TRBV10-1	NA	CASSTSGQGNTEAFF	TGCGCCAGCAGCACGAGCGGGCAGGGTAACACTGAAGCTTTCTTT
few	12	TRBJ1-2	TRBV5-1	NA	CASSLDSYGYTF	TGCGCCAGCAGCTTGGATAGCTATGGCTACACCTTC
NA	13	TRBJ1-6	TRBV2	NA	CASRGGPNSPLHF	TGTGCCAGCAGGGGGGGTCCTAATTCACCCCTCCACTTT
few	15	TRBJ1-1	TRBV13	TRBD1	CASSSTRQGGYEAFF	TGTGCCAGCAGCTCAACCCGACAGGGAGGTTATGAAGCTTTCTTT
NA	15	TRBJ1-2	TRBV28	NA	CASSLWGRANYGYTF	TGTGCCAGCAGTTTATGGGGCAGGGCAAACTATGGCTACACCTTC
NA	16	TRBJ2-5	TRBV5-1	NA	CASSFNRAAGVETQYF	TGCGCCAGCAGCTTTAATCGGGCCGCAGGGGTAGAGACCCAGTACTTC
once	15	TRBJ1-4	TRBV27	NA	CASSARGRPNEKLFF	TGTGCCAGCAGTGCCAGGGGTAGACCTAATGAAAAACTGTTTTTT
NA	15	TRBJ1-4	TRBV29-1	TRBD1	CSVGGLQGIGEKLFF	TGCAGCGTTGGGGGCCTACAGGGGATCGGAGAAAAACTGTTTTTT
NA	14	TRBJ2-7	TRBV19	TRBD2	CASRFSGNSYEQYF	TGTGCCAGTAGATTTAGCGGGAACTCCTACGAGCAGTACTTC
NA	14	TRBJ2-1	TRBV6-5	NA	CASSYQDSAGRQFF	TGTGCCAGCAGTTACCAAGACTCGGCGGGGAGGCAGTTCTTC
NA	19	TRBJ2-4	TRBV27	NA	CASLILMGPELLAKNIQYF	TGTGCCAGCCTTATTTTAATGGGGCCGGAACTCCTAGCCAAAAACATTCAGTACTTC
NA	16	TRBJ1-1	TRBV13	NA	CASSTLSWGMNTEAFF	TGTGCCAGCAGCACGCTCTCCTGGGGCATGAACACTGAAGCTTTCTTT
once	13	TRBJ1-2	TRBV29-1	NA	CSVTSSGPRGYTF	TGCAGCGTGACCTCTAGTGGCCCGAGGGGCTACACCTTC
NA	14	TRBJ1-6	TRBV27	NA	CASRKEAYNSPLHF	TGTGCCAGTCGAAAGGAGGCATATAATTCACCCCTCCACTTT
NA	16	TRBJ1-3	TRBV5-1	NA	CASSLVGGWSGNTIYF	TGCGCCAGCAGCTTGGTAGGGGGTTGGTCTGGAAACACCATATATTTT
once	15	TRBJ2-5	TRBV7-9	TRBD1	CASSLTGASQETQYF	TGTGCCAGCAGTCTGACAGGGGCAAGTCAAGAGACCCAGTACTTC
NA	17	TRBJ2-1	TRBV10-2	TRBD2	CASRGTSGAGGNNEQFF	TGCGCCAGCAGAGGGACTAGCGGGGCGGGGGGTAACAATGAGCAGTTCTTC
NA	14	TRBJ1-3	TRBV9	NA	CASSAPRGGNTIYF	TGTGCCAGCAGCGCCCCACGGGGTGGAAACACCATATATTTT
NA	14	TRBJ2-3	TRBV5-1	TRBD1	CASETGGGTDTQYF	TGCGCCAGCGAGACAGGGGGAGGCACAGATACGCAGTATTTT
few	12	TRBJ1-2	TRBV7-3	NA	CASSGPGIGYTF	TGTGCCAGCAGCGGCCCGGGGATTGGCTACACCTTC
NA	14	TRBJ2-7	TRBV6-6	TRBD1	CASSQTGGPGEQYF	TGTGCCAGCAGTCAAACAGGGGGCCCCGGCGAGCAGTACTTC
NA	15	TRBJ2-1	TRBV6-4	TRBD2	CASSAGTSGSNEQFF	TGTGCCAGCAGTGCCGGGACTAGCGGGAGCAATGAGCAGTTCTTC
NA	14	TRBJ2-7	TRBV2	TRBD2	CASNPSGSSYEQYF	TGTGCCAGCAATCCTAGCGGGAGCTCCTACGAGCAGTACTTC
NA	15	TRBJ1-3	TRBV28	NA	CASRNSQPVRNTIYF	TGTGCCAGCAGGAACAGCCAACCCGTCAGAAACACCATATATTTT
NA	18	TRBJ2-1	TRBV4-2	TRBD2	CASSQQSSGELAGLVQFF	TGTGCCAGCAGCCAACAAAGTTCTGGCGAACTAGCGGGGTTGGTGCAGTTCTTC
once	15	TRBJ2-2	TRBV5-1	TRBD1	CASTYPTGGTGELFF	TGCGCCAGCACCTACCCAACAGGGGGCACCGGGGAGCTGTTTTTT